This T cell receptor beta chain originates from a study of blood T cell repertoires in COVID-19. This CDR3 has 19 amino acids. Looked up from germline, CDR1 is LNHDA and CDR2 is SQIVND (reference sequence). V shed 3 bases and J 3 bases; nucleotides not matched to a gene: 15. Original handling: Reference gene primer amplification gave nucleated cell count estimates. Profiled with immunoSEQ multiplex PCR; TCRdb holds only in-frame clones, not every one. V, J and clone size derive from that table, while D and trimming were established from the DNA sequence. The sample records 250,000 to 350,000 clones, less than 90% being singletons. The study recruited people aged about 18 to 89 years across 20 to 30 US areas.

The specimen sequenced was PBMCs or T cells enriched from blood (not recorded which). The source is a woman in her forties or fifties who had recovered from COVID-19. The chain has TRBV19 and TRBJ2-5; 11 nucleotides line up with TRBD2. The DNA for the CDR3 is TGTGCCAGTAGTATGGCGCGACTAGCGGGAAACCCAGCTAAAGAGACCCAGTACTTC. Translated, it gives CASSMARLAGNPAKETQYF.